The rows below give T cell receptor beta chains drawn from one sample of a study of shared clonotypes between healthy human individuals. Clones were read by immunoSEQ multiplex PCR, and TCRdb kept only the in-frame ones, dropping some. The data contain over 950,000 clones, approximately 77% of them singletons. The sequenced sample was memory CD4+ T cells from PBMCs. These TCRs come from a man aged 18 to 29 in good health. Some clones in this sample may be carry-over from other donors' samples. CDR3s include the opening cysteine and the closing phenylalanine or tryptophan. The D gene is left open where the match is weak. Clone size is given for some rows only: seen once, a few or many times, or a class if the clone is expanded.

>TRBD2|TRBV5-8|TRBJ2-2|.
CASSWDGGRNTGELFF
>.|TRBV29-1|TRBJ1-2|.
CSVGGVLALGYTF
>TRBD2|TRBV6-1|TRBJ2-5|once
CASSVTSGMRETQYF
>TRBD1|TRBV30|TRBJ2-5|.
CAWNLPGQKETQYF
>TRBD1|TRBV13|TRBJ1-2|.
CASSLVRGRYGYTF
>.|TRBV7-2|TRBJ1-1|many
CASSLVGLNTEAFF
>.|TRBV14|TRBJ1-5|few
CASSQDSNQPQHF
>.|TRBV5-1|TRBJ1-1|once
CASSLMDSLNTEAFF
>.|TRBV28|TRBJ1-4|once
CASTSPGERATNEKLFF
>.|TRBV5-1|TRBJ1-2|.
CASSLTPEDGYTF
>TRBD2|TRBV30|TRBJ2-4|.
CAWSVLAGYSNIQYF